A single T cell receptor beta chain is shown here with its context. How the authors handled the data: Amplification of reference gene primers provided the estimated nucleated cell counts. Assay used: immunoSEQ multiplex PCR; TCRdb lists only in-frame clones, some missing. Clone size and V and J calls were adopted from that table, with D and trimming inferred from the DNA. The sample carries tens of thousands of clones, about 79% recorded once. The data originate from a study of blood T cell repertoires in COVID-19. Study as a whole: Spain, Italy and the United States supplied samples that represented acute and convalescent COVID-19. The analysed material was cDNA or gDNA that came from T cells, B-cell-depleted T cells, or PBMCs.

The CDR3 has 14 amino acids. V gave up 6 bases and J gave up 1 base; unmatched junction bases: 4. Germline loops: CDR1 LNHNV, CDR2 YYDKDF (reference sequence). The clonotype originates from a human donor in a cohort sampled during active COVID-19. The sequenced sample consisted of peripheral blood. The chain joins TRBV15 to TRBJ1-1, with TRBD1 matching over 8 bases. CDR3 sequence: CATRTGDTNTEAFF. The CDR3 region has the DNA TGTGCCACCAGGACAGGGGATACGAACACTGAAGCTTTCTTT.